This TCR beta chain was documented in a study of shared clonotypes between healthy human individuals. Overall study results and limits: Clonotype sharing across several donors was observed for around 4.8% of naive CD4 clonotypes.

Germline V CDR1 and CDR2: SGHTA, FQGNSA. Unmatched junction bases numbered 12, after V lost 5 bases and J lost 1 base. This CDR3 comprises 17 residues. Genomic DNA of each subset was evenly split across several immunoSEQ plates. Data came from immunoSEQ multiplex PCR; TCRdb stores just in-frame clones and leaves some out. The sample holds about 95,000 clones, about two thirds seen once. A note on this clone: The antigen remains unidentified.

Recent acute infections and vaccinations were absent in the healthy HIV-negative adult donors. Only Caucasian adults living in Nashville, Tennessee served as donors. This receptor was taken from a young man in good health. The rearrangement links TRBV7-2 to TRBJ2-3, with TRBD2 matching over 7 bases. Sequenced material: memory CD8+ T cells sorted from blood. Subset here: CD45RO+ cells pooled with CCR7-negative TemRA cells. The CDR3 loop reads CASSLLGTSVGTDTQYF. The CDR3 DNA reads TGTGCCAGCAGCCTGCTAGGTACTAGCGTAGGCACAGATACGCAGTATTTT.